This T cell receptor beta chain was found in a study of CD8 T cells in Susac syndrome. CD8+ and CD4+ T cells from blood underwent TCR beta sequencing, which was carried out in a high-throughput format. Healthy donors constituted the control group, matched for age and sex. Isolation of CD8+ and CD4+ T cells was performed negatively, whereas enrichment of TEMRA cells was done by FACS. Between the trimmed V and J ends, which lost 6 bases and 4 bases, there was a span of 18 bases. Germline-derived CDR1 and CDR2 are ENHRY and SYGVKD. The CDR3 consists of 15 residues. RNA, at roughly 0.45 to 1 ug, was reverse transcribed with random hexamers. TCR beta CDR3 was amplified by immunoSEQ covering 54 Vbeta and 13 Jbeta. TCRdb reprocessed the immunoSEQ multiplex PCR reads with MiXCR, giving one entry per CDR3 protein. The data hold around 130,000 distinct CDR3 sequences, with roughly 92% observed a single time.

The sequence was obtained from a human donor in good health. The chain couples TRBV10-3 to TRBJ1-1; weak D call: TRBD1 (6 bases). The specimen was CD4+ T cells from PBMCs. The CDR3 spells CAISARGALGTEAFF. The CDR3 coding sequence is TGTGCCATCAGCGCCCGGGGGGCACTCGGCACTGAAGCTTTCTTT.